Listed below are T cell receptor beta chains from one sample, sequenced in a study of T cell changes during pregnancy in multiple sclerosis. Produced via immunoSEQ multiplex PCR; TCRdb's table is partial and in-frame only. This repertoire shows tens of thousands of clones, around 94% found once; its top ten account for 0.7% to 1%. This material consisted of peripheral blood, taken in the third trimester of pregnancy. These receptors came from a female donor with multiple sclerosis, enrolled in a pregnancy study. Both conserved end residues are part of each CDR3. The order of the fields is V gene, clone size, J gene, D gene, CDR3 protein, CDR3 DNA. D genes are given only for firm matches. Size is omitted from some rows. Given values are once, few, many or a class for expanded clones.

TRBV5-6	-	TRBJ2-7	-	CASSLEASADEQYF	TGTGCCAGCAGCTTGGAGGCTAGCGCGGACGAGCAGTACTTC
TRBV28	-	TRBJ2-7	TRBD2	CASSSSGRSYEQYF	TGTGCCAGCAGTAGTAGCGGGAGGTCTTACGAGCAGTACTTC
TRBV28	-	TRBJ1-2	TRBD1	CASSLTGQGFGYTF	TGTGCCAGCAGTTTAACTGGACAGGGGTTTGGCTACACCTTC
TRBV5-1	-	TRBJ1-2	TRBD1	CASSWDRNYGYTF	TGCGCCAGCAGCTGGGACAGGAACTATGGCTACACCTTC
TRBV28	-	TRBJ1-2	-	CASSRGTTINGYTF	TGTGCCAGCAGCCGAGGTACAACGATCAATGGCTACACCTTC
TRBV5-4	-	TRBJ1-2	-	CASSLGPAVHF	TGTGCCAGCAGCTTGGGGCCGGCGGTGCACTTC
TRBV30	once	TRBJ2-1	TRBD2	CALGTSWSYNEQFF	TGTGCCTTAGGGACTAGCTGGTCCTACAATGAGCAGTTCTTC
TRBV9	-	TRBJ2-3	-	CASSVVSQGWDTQYF	TGTGCCAGCAGCGTAGTGTCACAGGGTTGGGATACGCAGTATTTT
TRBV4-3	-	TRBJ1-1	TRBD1	CASSHPRQGTGNTEAFF	TGCGCCAGCAGCCACCCCAGACAGGGGACCGGGAACACTGAAGCTTTCTTT
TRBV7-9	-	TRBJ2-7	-	CASSLGLSEQYF	TGTGCCAGCAGCTTAGGCCTCAGCGAGCAGTACTTC
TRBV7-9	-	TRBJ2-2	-	CASSGRDSAGELFF	TGTGCCAGCAGCGGGCGGGACAGTGCCGGGGAGCTGTTTTTT
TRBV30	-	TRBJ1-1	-	CAWSGQGYTEAFF	TGTGCCTGGAGTGGGCAGGGGTACACTGAAGCTTTCTTT
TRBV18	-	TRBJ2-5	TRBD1	CASSADRGETQYF	TGTGCCAGCTCAGCCGACAGGGGAGAGACCCAGTACTTC
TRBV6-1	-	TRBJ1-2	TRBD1	CASTRQGSPRDGYTF	TGTGCCAGCACAAGACAGGGATCACCGAGAGATGGCTACACCTTC
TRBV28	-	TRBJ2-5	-	CATKTPGETQYF	TGTGCCACCAAGACCCCGGGTGAGACCCAGTACTTC
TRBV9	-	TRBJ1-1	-	CASSGGGGTEAFF	TGTGCCAGCAGCGGCGGGGGGGGCACTGAAGCTTTCTTT
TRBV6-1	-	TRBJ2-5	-	CASSQVGSQETQYF	TGTGCCAGCAGCCAAGTGGGCAGTCAAGAGACCCAGTACTTC
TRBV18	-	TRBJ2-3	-	CASSPPIGRKYF	TGTGCCAGCTCACCACCTATAGGGAGAAAGTATTTT
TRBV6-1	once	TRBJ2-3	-	CASSLLPGYTDTQYF	TGTGCCAGCAGTCTTTTGCCGGGTTACACAGATACGCAGTATTTT
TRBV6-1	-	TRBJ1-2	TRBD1	CASSGAGQGNYGYTF	TGTGCCAGCAGTGGGGCGGGACAGGGTAACTATGGCTACACCTTC
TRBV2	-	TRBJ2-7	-	CASSEGAGSYEQYF	TGTGCCAGCAGTGAAGGGGCCGGCTCCTACGAGCAGTACTTC
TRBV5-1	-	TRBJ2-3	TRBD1	CASSPNGPGTGSDF	TGCGCCAGCAGCCCGAACGGCCCCGGGACAGGGTCAGATTTT
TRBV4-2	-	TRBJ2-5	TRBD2	CASSQEELAGVSQETQYF	TGTGCCAGCAGCCAAGAGGAATTAGCGGGAGTGTCCCAAGAGACCCAGTACTTC
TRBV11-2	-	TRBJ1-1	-	CASSPWTASNTEAFF	TGTGCCAGCAGCCCTTGGACAGCTTCGAACACTGAAGCTTTCTTT
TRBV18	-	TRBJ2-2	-	CASSPNIGTLRHGELFF	TGTGCCAGCTCACCAAATATCGGGACTCTCCGGCACGGGGAGCTGTTTTTT
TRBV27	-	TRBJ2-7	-	CASSCRDCVSSYEQYF	TGTGCCAGCAGTTGCCGGGACTGCGTTAGCTCCTACGAGCAGTACTTC
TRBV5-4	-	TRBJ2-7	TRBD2	CASSLDGGRTLYEQYF	TGTGCCAGCAGCTTGGATGGCGGGAGGACGCTCTACGAGCAGTACTTC
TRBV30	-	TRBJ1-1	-	CAWSPLRGGTEAFF	TGTGCCTGGAGCCCTCTTAGGGGCGGCACTGAAGCTTTCTTT
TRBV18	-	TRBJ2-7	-	CASSDGQTYEQYF	TGTGCCAGCTCAGACGGACAGACCTACGAGCAGTACTTC
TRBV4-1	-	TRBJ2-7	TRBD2	CASSHPARRENEQYF	TGCGCCAGCAGCCACCCAGCACGGCGGGAGAACGAGCAGTACTTC
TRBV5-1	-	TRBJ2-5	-	CASSLDFSPQETQYF	TGCGCCAGCAGCTTAGACTTTTCCCCACAAGAGACCCAGTACTTC
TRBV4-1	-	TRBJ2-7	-	CASRKETSSLYEQYF	TGCGCCAGCAGAAAAGAGACTTCCAGCCTATACGAGCAGTACTTC
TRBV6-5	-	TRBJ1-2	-	CASRLQWNYGYTF	TGTGCCAGCAGGCTACAGTGGAACTATGGCTACACCTTC
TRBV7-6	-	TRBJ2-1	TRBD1	CASSLWMGTGYNEQFF	TGTGCCAGCAGCTTATGGATGGGGACAGGGTATAATGAGCAGTTCTTC
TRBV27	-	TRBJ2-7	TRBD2	CASSLTSGSTYEQYF	TGTGCCAGCAGTTTAACCAGCGGGAGTACCTACGAGCAGTACTTC
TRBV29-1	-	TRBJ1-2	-	CSVYLLPGGGYTF	TGCAGCGTTTATCTTCTCCCGGGGGGGGGCTACACCTTC
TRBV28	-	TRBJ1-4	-	CASSTFGVWEKLFF	TGTGCCAGCAGCACCTTCGGGGTTTGGGAAAAACTGTTTTTT
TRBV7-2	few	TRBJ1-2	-	CASRPAWQANYGYTF	TGTGCCAGCAGACCCGCCTGGCAGGCTAACTATGGCTACACCTTC
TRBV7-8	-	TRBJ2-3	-	CASSTGNLPPENF	TGTGCCAGCAGCACGGGGAACCTACCACCCGAAAATTTT
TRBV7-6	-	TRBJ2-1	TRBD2	CASSSRLAPHEQFF	TGTGCCAGCAGCTCCCGACTAGCCCCCCATGAGCAGTTCTTC
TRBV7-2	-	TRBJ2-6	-	CASSPPRAGANVLTF	TGTGCCAGCAGCCCCCCGAGAGCTGGGGCCAACGTCCTGACTTTC
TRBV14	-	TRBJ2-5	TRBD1	CASSQDFDRGWGQYF	TGTGCCAGCAGCCAAGATTTCGACAGGGGCTGGGGCCAGTACTTC
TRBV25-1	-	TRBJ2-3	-	CASSESGFSATQYF	TGTGCCAGCAGTGAATCTGGCTTCTCCGCTACGCAGTATTTT
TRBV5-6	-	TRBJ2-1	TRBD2	CASSLRAGVENEQFF	TGTGCCAGCAGCTTGAGGGCGGGAGTGGAGAATGAGCAGTTCTTC
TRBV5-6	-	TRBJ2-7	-	CASSLVSVSSYEQYF	TGTGCCAGCAGCTTGGTGTCAGTTAGCTCCTACGAGCAGTACTTC
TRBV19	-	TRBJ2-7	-	CASSPSGVEQYF	TGTGCCAGTAGTCCTTCGGGGGTGGAGCAGTACTTC
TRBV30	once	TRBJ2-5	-	CAWSVRMVLATETQYF	TGTGCCTGGAGTGTACGCATGGTCCTAGCGACCGAGACCCAGTACTTC
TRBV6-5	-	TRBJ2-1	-	CASSENPNRDEQFF	TGTGCCAGCAGTGAAAACCCAAACAGGGACGAGCAGTTCTTC
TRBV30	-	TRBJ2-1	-	CAWSALKQFF	TGTGCCTGGAGTGCCCTAAAGCAGTTCTTC
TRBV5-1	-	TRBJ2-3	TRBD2	CASSRRDTGSGRLTDTQYF	TGCGCCAGCAGCAGGCGGGACACAGGTAGCGGGAGACTCACAGATACGCAGTATTTT
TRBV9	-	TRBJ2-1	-	CASSVLTGNEQFF	TGTGCCAGCAGCGTATTAACCGGGAATGAGCAGTTCTTC
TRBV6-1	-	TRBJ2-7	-	CASSEHSYEQYF	TGTGCCAGCAGTGAACACTCCTACGAGCAGTACTTC
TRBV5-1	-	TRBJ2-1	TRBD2	CASSVGTSGSVHEQFF	TGCGCCAGCAGCGTAGGGACTAGCGGGAGTGTGCATGAGCAGTTCTTC
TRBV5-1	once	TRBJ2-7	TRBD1	CASSFSQGAKELNF	TGCGCCAGCAGCTTTAGCCAGGGGGCCAAGGAGTTGAACTTC
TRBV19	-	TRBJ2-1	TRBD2	CASSPGTTLSSYNEQFF	TGTGCCAGTAGTCCGGGGACTACCCTGAGCTCCTACAATGAGCAGTTCTTC
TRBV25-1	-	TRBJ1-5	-	CASSPSVGNQPQHF	TGTGCCAGCAGTCCATCGGTCGGGAATCAGCCCCAGCATTTT
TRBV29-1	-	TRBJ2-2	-	CSVTGFPTGELFF	TGCAGCGTGACGGGATTCCCTACCGGGGAGCTGTTTTTT
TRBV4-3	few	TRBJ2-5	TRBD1	CASSQGQGMGSETQYF	TGCGCCAGCAGCCAAGGACAGGGAATGGGGTCGGAGACCCAGTACTTC
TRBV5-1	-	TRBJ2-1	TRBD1	CASSHGTGGRNRFF	TGCGCCAGCAGCCACGGGACAGGGGGGAGGAATAGGTTCTTC
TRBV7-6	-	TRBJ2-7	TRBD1	CASSYQDRVIHEQYF	TGTGCCAGCAGCTACCAGGACAGGGTTATCCACGAGCAGTACTTC